The T cell receptor beta chain under discussion was sequenced for a study of blood T cell repertoires in COVID-19. Authors' processing steps: Cell counts per sample came from amplifying reference gene primers. Using immunoSEQ multiplex PCR, the repertoire was profiled, and TCRdb retains in-frame clones only, with some absent. The V and J calls and clone size were taken over from that table, and D and trimming were inferred from the DNA. The sample records around 260,000 clones, around 87% being singletons. The V and J ends lost 0 bases and 4 bases respectively, with 12 bases between them. The CDR3 extends over 15 amino acids. The germline CDR1 and CDR2 sequences are LGHDT and YNNKEL (reference sequence).

The genes are TRBV3-1 (or the pseudogene TRBV3-2) and TRBJ1-2; D is unresolved. The TCR comes from a woman aged 40 to 50 who had recovered from COVID-19. The sequenced material came from peripheral blood. The CDR3 DNA is TGTGCCAGCAGCCAAGATTGGGAGGCGACCTATGGCTACACCTTC. Amino acids: CASSQDWEATYGYTF.